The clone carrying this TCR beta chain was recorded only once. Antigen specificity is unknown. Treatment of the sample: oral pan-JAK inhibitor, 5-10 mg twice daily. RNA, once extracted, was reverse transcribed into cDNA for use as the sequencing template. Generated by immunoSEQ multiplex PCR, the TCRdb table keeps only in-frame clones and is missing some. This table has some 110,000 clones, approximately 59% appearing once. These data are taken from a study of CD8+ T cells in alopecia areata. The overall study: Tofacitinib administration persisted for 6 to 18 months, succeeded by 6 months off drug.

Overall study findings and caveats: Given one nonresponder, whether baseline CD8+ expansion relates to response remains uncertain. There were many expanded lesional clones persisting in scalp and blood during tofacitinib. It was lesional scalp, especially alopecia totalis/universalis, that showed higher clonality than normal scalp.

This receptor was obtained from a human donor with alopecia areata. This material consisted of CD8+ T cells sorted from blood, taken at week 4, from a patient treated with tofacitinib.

CDR3 nucleotide sequence: TGTGCCAGCAGCTTAGGGGAGGGGTCCTGGAACACTGAAGCTTTCTTT. Translation: CASSLGEGSWNTEAFF. The chain links TRBV11-2 to TRBJ1-1; a weak D match, TRBD1 (5 bases). The CDR3 is made up of 16 amino acids. Germline CDR1 and CDR2: SGHAT and FQNNGV. Trimming removed 1 base from V and 1 base from J, with 13 bases in between.